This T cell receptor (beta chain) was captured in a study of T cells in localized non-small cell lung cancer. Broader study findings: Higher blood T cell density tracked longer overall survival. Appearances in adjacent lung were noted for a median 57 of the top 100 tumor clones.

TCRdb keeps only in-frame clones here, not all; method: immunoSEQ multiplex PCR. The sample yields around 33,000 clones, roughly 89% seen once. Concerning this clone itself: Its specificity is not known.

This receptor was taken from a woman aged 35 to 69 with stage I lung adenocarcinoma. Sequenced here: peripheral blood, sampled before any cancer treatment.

The CDR3 region is CASSPGRVLNTEAFF. The CDR3 nucleotides are TGTGCCAGCTCCCCAGGGAGGGTTCTGAACACTGAAGCTTTCTTT. The V call is TRBV6-1, the J call TRBJ1-1, with a weak D call TRBD1 (5 bases). This CDR3 is built from 15 residues. Trimming left V 8 bases short and J 0 bases short, with 16 bases between. Per the germline V gene, CDR1 is MNHNS and CDR2 is SASEGT.